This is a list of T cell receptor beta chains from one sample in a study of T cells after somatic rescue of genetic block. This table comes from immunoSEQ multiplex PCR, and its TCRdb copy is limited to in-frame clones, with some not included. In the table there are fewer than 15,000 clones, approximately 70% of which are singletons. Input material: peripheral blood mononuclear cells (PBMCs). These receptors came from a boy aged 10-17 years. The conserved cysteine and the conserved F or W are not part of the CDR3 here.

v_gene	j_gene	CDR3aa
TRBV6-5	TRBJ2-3	ASSYSGGVSTDTQY
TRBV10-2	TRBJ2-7	ASSFYSGGAYEQY
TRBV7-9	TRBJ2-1	ASSLGGTLYNEQF
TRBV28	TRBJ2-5	ASSLTWGAQETQY
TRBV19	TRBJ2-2	ASLAGANTGELF
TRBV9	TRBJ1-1	ASSFLRGPGGTEAF
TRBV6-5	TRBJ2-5	ASSYQPPTSAETQY
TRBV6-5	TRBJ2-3	ASSYSWAVRDTQY
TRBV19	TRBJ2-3	ATSLQDFRTDTQY
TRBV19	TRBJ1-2	ASSIGRANYGYT
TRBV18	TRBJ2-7	ASSPSPVLPEQY
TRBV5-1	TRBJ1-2	ASSLIQGITDGYT
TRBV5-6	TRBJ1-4	ASSLVGGMTVNEKLF
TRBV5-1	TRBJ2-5	ASMGQGKETQY
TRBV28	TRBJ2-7	ASRDGTLTYEQY
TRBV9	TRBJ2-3	ASSVVAGGTDTQY
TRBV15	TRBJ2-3	ATSRGNSGGTDTQY
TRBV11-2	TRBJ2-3	ASSRGTPPSTDTQY
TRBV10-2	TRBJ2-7	ASRVSGVHEQY
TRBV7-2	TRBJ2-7	ASSPFVPNYEQY
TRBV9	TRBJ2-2	ASSVVPTGELF
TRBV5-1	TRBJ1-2	ASRPEPQRLGGYT
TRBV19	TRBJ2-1	ASTQGGMFNEQF
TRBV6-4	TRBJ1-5	ASSDDRGGNQPQH
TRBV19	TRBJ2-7	ASSTSGVTYEQY
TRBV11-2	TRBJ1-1	ASSFRDRGPVDTEAF
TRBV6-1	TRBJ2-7	ASRDVGLAVSEQY
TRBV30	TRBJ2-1	AWSLSSYNEQF
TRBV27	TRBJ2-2	ASSHRQGARKAGELF
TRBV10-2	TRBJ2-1	ASSRFGEYLDNEQF
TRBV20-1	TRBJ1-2	SATDPGGYT
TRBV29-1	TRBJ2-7	SVEGQGGTSGSSYEQY
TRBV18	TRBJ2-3	ASSPPGSRTDTQY
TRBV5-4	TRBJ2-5	ASSLGGTGVSKTQY
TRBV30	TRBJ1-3	AWRVTTGNTIY
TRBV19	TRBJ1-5	ASSMAGHQPQH
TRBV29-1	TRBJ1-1	SVMGQGGTEAF
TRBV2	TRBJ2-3	ASSEAMGLAGTDTQY
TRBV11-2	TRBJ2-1	ASSFLRDRDHNEQF